The rows below give T cell receptor beta chains drawn from one sample of a study of OX40 agonist ivuxolimab in advanced cancers. Here immunoSEQ multiplex PCR was the method, and the copy in TCRdb shows in-frame clones only, minus some. The table lists roughly 73,000 clones, almost 85% of them singletons. Sequencing used CD4+ or CD8+ T cells sorted from blood, obtained in a trial of the OX40 agonist ivuxolimab. These TCRs come from an adult with an advanced solid tumor such as melanoma, head and neck, liver or kidney cancer. The CDR3 runs from the conserved cysteine through the conserved F or W. D genes are given only for firm matches. Rows may omit the clone size; those that give it use once, few, many or a size class.

V gene	J gene	D gene	clone size	CDR3 DNA	CDR3 protein
TRBV18	TRBJ1-3	NA	NA	TGTGCCAGCTCACCGGCAACCCGGACTGGAAACACCATATATTTT	CASSPATRTGNTIYF
TRBV18	TRBJ2-1	TRBD2	NA	TGTGCCAGCTCACCGTCTAGCGGGAGAAAGAATGAGCAGTTCTTC	CASSPSSGRKNEQFF
TRBV28	TRBJ1-1	NA	NA	TGTGCCAGCAGTTTATTGGGGGGCGGGAACACTGAAGCTTTCTTT	CASSLLGGGNTEAFF
TRBV5-1	TRBJ1-2	NA	NA	TGCGCCAGCAGCTTACAAAACTATGGCTACACCTTC	CASSLQNYGYTF
TRBV30	TRBJ1-5	NA	few	TGTGCCTGGAGGGACAGTAGCGATCAGCCCCAGCATTTT	CAWRDSSDQPQHF
TRBV4-1	TRBJ1-2	TRBD1	NA	TGCGCCAGCAGCCAAGGGGCGGTCACAGGGGGGAATGGCTACACCTTC	CASSQGAVTGGNGYTF
TRBV5-4	TRBJ1-5	TRBD1	NA	TGTGCCAGCAGCTTGGGGGGACAGTTGGATCAGCCCCAGCATTTT	CASSLGGQLDQPQHF
TRBV5-1	TRBJ2-2	TRBD2	NA	TGCGCCAGCAGCTTTCAAAGCGGGAGGGGTACCGGGGAGCTGTTTTTT	CASSFQSGRGTGELFF
TRBV18	TRBJ2-7	NA	NA	TGTGCCAGCTCACCGGTTTTTGGCGCCTTTTCGCCCTACGAGCAGTACTTC	CASSPVFGAFSPYEQYF
TRBV4-2	TRBJ2-1	NA	NA	TGTGCCAGCAGCCAAGATGGGACTCTTAATGAGCAGTTCTTC	CASSQDGTLNEQFF
TRBV19	TRBJ2-2	TRBD1	NA	TGTGCCAGTCGCCAAACCAGGGGGATCGGGGAGCTGTTTTTT	CASRQTRGIGELFF
TRBV4-3	TRBJ2-1	NA	NA	TGCGCCAGCAGCCATGATAGAGGACGGGCCTACAATGAGCAGTTCTTC	CASSHDRGRAYNEQFF
TRBV30	TRBJ2-3	TRBD2	once	TGTGCCTGGAGTGTTAAACCACTAGCGGGAGGGTGGACAGATACGCAGTATTTT	CAWSVKPLAGGWTDTQYF
TRBV18	TRBJ1-4	NA	NA	TGTGCCAGCTCACCTACGGGACACAGTAATGAAAAACTGTTTTTT	CASSPTGHSNEKLFF
TRBV6-1	TRBJ1-2	NA	NA	TGTGCCAGCAGTGAAGGTTGGGGACGAGACTATGGCTACACCTTC	CASSEGWGRDYGYTF
TRBV7-9	TRBJ1-1	NA	few	TGTGCCAGCAGCTCGCAGGGGTACGAAGCTTTCTTT	CASSSQGYEAFF